A selection of T cell receptor beta chains follows, all from one sample in a study of regulatory T cells in long-lasting Graves disease. TCRdb passed the multiplex PCR reads through MiXCR, listing each CDR3 protein once. The sample has about 470,000 distinct CDR3 sequences, roughly 20% seen once; the top ten hold 7.8%. The input for sequencing was peripheral blood mononuclear cells (PBMCs), taken when the disease was refractory, from a patient treated with antithyroid drugs. Receptors originate from a female donor with Graves disease. Each CDR3 is given with its conserved first and last residue. The order of the fields is V gene, D gene, clone size, J gene, CDR3 protein, CDR3 DNA. A D gene is named only where the DNA matches it firmly. Clone size is shown for a subset of rows, as once, few, many or a class of expanded clone.

V gene: TRBV9; D gene: .; clone size: many; J gene: TRBJ2-5; CDR3 protein: CASSVESSGYQETQYF; CDR3 DNA: TGTGCCAGCAGCGTAGAATCGAGCGGGTACCAAGAGACCCAGTACTTC
V gene: TRBV6-5; D gene: .; clone size: many; J gene: TRBJ1-2; CDR3 protein: CASSYSPAGIRYGYTF; CDR3 DNA: TGTGCCAGCAGTTACTCCCCGGCAGGCATACGGTATGGCTACACCTTC
V gene: TRBV6-1; D gene: .; clone size: few; J gene: TRBJ2-2; CDR3 protein: CASSDLGLSNTGELFF; CDR3 DNA: TGTGCCAGCAGTGACCTAGGTCTCTCGAACACCGGGGAGCTGTTTTTT
V gene: TRBV5-4; D gene: TRBD2; clone size: many; J gene: TRBJ2-5; CDR3 protein: CASSFGASGSQETQYF; CDR3 DNA: TGTGCCAGCAGCTTTGGGGCTAGCGGGAGCCAAGAGACCCAGTACTTC
V gene: TRBV12-3/TRBV12-4; D gene: TRBD2; clone size: .; J gene: TRBJ2-5; CDR3 protein: CASRQLLAGGWETQYF; CDR3 DNA: TGTGCCAGCAGACAACTACTAGCGGGAGGATGGGAGACCCAGTACTTC
V gene: TRBV28; D gene: TRBD1; clone size: many; J gene: TRBJ1-1; CDR3 protein: CASSPPGQLNTEAFF; CDR3 DNA: TGTGCCAGCAGTCCACCGGGACAGTTGAACACTGAAGCTTTCTTT
V gene: TRBV20-1; D gene: .; clone size: few; J gene: TRBJ1-1; CDR3 protein: CSARVPWGTEAFF; CDR3 DNA: TGCAGTGCTAGAGTGCCCTGGGGCACTGAAGCTTTCTTT
V gene: TRBV28; D gene: TRBD1; clone size: many; J gene: TRBJ2-7; CDR3 protein: CASSSPGSTGAFYEQYF; CDR3 DNA: TGTGCCAGCAGCTCCCCTGGGAGCACAGGGGCCTTCTACGAGCAGTACTTC
V gene: TRBV28; D gene: TRBD1; clone size: many; J gene: TRBJ1-2; CDR3 protein: CASSLQTGVGGYTF; CDR3 DNA: TGTGCCAGCAGTTTACAGACAGGGGTGGGTGGCTACACCTTC
V gene: TRBV5-1; D gene: .; clone size: .; J gene: TRBJ1-2; CDR3 protein: CASSLPRGPGLQYGYTF; CDR3 DNA: TGCGCCAGCAGCTTGCCCCGAGGACCAGGGTTGCAGTATGGCTACACCTTC
V gene: TRBV20-1; D gene: .; clone size: .; J gene: TRBJ1-1; CDR3 protein: CSARGGDPTEAFF; CDR3 DNA: TGCAGTGCTAGAGGAGGGGATCCCACTGAAGCTTTCTTT
V gene: TRBV7-8; D gene: TRBD1; clone size: many; J gene: TRBJ2-2; CDR3 protein: CASSLRQGASGTGELFF; CDR3 DNA: TGTGCCAGCAGCTTGCGCCAGGGGGCGTCGGGCACCGGGGAGCTGTTTTTT
V gene: TRBV12-3/TRBV12-4; D gene: .; clone size: many; J gene: TRBJ1-6; CDR3 protein: CASSPSWGVGNSPLHF; CDR3 DNA: TGTGCCAGCAGCCCCAGTTGGGGGGTCGGGAATTCACCCCTCCACTTT
V gene: TRBV28; D gene: TRBD1; clone size: many; J gene: TRBJ1-6; CDR3 protein: CASSYGTGRNSPLHF; CDR3 DNA: TGTGCCAGCAGTTACGGGACAGGGAGAAATTCACCCCTCCACTTT
V gene: TRBV28; D gene: TRBD2; clone size: .; J gene: TRBJ2-2; CDR3 protein: CASLGLAGNTGELLF; CDR3 DNA: TGTGCCAGCTTGGGACTAGCGGGAAACACCGGGGAGCTGCTTTTT
V gene: TRBV28; D gene: .; clone size: few; J gene: TRBJ1-1; CDR3 protein: CASSFEAKGTEAFF; CDR3 DNA: TGTGCCAGCAGTTTTGAGGCGAAGGGCACTGAAGCTTTCTTT
V gene: TRBV29-1; D gene: .; clone size: .; J gene: TRBJ2-7; CDR3 protein: CSALGNTYEQYF; CDR3 DNA: TGCAGCGCGTTGGGGAACACCTACGAGCAGTACTTC
V gene: TRBV20-1; D gene: .; clone size: few; J gene: TRBJ2-5; CDR3 protein: CSATTLGSAETQYF; CDR3 DNA: TGCAGTGCTACTACACTGGGATCGGCAGAGACCCAGTACTTC
V gene: TRBV6-2/TRBV6-3; D gene: .; clone size: many; J gene: TRBJ1-2; CDR3 protein: CASSSKWGVGGYTF; CDR3 DNA: TGTGCCAGCAGCAGTAAATGGGGGGTCGGAGGCTACACCTTC
V gene: TRBV6-2/TRBV6-3; D gene: TRBD2; clone size: few; J gene: TRBJ2-1; CDR3 protein: CASSERFSGGEQFF; CDR3 DNA: TGTGCCAGCAGTGAACGGTTTAGCGGGGGTGAGCAGTTCTTC
V gene: TRBV28; D gene: .; clone size: many; J gene: TRBJ2-2; CDR3 protein: CASLTRTAIGELFF; CDR3 DNA: TGTGCCAGCTTAACCCGGACTGCGATCGGGGAGCTGTTTTTT
V gene: TRBV28; D gene: .; clone size: few; J gene: TRBJ1-3; CDR3 protein: CASSSRQFSGNTIYF; CDR3 DNA: TGTGCCAGCAGTTCTAGACAGTTCTCTGGAAACACCATATATTTT
V gene: TRBV20-1; D gene: TRBD2; clone size: many; J gene: TRBJ2-5; CDR3 protein: CSARDHSGSYQETQYF; CDR3 DNA: TGCAGTGCTAGAGATCACAGCGGGAGTTACCAAGAGACCCAGTACTTC
V gene: TRBV6-2/TRBV6-3; D gene: .; clone size: .; J gene: TRBJ2-3; CDR3 protein: CASSYGQTYTDTQYF; CDR3 DNA: TGTGCCAGCAGTTATGGGCAGACCTACACAGATACGCAGTATTTT
V gene: TRBV19; D gene: .; clone size: few; J gene: TRBJ2-5; CDR3 protein: CASIAGSYQETQYF; CDR3 DNA: TGTGCCAGTATTGCGGGGTCCTACCAAGAGACCCAGTACTTC
V gene: TRBV3-1; D gene: .; clone size: few; J gene: TRBJ2-5; CDR3 protein: CASSLKTPSGTQYF; CDR3 DNA: TGTGCCAGCAGCCTAAAGACCCCCAGTGGGACCCAGTACTTC
V gene: TRBV4-1; D gene: TRBD1; clone size: .; J gene: TRBJ2-7; CDR3 protein: CASNQVGSAGGKEQYF; CDR3 DNA: TGCGCCAGCAACCAAGTGGGATCGGCAGGGGGCAAGGAGCAGTACTTC
V gene: TRBV19; D gene: .; clone size: .; J gene: TRBJ2-6; CDR3 protein: CASSRGQASGANVLTF; CDR3 DNA: TGTGCCAGTAGTCGCGGACAAGCCTCTGGGGCCAACGTCCTGACTTTC
V gene: TRBV29-1; D gene: TRBD2; clone size: .; J gene: TRBJ2-1; CDR3 protein: CSVAGLDGHNEQFF; CDR3 DNA: TGCAGCGTGGCCGGACTAGACGGTCACAATGAGCAGTTCTTC
V gene: TRBV19; D gene: .; clone size: many; J gene: TRBJ2-6; CDR3 protein: CASSVRTGANVLTF; CDR3 DNA: TGTGCCAGTAGCGTGAGGACTGGGGCCAACGTCCTGACTTTC
V gene: TRBV30; D gene: .; clone size: .; J gene: TRBJ2-1; CDR3 protein: CAGQYNEQFF; CDR3 DNA: TGTGCCGGACAGTACAATGAGCAGTTCTTC
V gene: TRBV7-3; D gene: .; clone size: many; J gene: TRBJ1-1; CDR3 protein: CASSLGSAEGGAFF; CDR3 DNA: TGTGCCAGCAGCTTGGGCAGCGCCGAGGGTGGTGCTTTCTTT
V gene: TRBV6-1; D gene: .; clone size: many; J gene: TRBJ1-2; CDR3 protein: CASSELAGRGYGGYTF; CDR3 DNA: TGTGCCAGCAGTGAACTTGCCGGCAGGGGATACGGTGGCTACACCTTC
V gene: TRBV11-2; D gene: .; clone size: many; J gene: TRBJ1-1; CDR3 protein: CASSLDFRGRTEAFF; CDR3 DNA: TGTGCCAGCAGCTTAGATTTTCGGGGGAGAACTGAAGCTTTCTTT
V gene: TRBV5-1; D gene: TRBD2; clone size: few; J gene: TRBJ2-7; CDR3 protein: CASSVTTSGSIYEQYF; CDR3 DNA: TGCGCCAGCAGCGTAACCACTAGCGGGAGCATCTACGAGCAGTACTTC
V gene: TRBV7-9; D gene: .; clone size: many; J gene: TRBJ1-3; CDR3 protein: CASSFLGTIYF; CDR3 DNA: TGTGCCAGCAGCTTCCTCGGCACCATATATTTT
V gene: TRBV15; D gene: TRBD2; clone size: few; J gene: TRBJ2-4; CDR3 protein: CATRASGGRLSKNIQYF; CDR3 DNA: TGTGCCACCAGAGCCTCGGGGGGGCGGCTATCCAAAAACATTCAGTACTTC
V gene: TRBV27; D gene: .; clone size: .; J gene: TRBJ1-4; CDR3 protein: CASRISGGSNEKLFF; CDR3 DNA: TGTGCCAGCAGAATCTCGGGAGGCTCTAATGAAAAACTGTTTTTT
V gene: TRBV9; D gene: .; clone size: .; J gene: TRBJ2-3; CDR3 protein: CASSKGEAISTDTQYF; CDR3 DNA: TGTGCCAGCAGCAAAGGGGAGGCAATAAGCACAGATACGCAGTATTTT
V gene: TRBV2; D gene: .; clone size: .; J gene: TRBJ2-7; CDR3 protein: CASSKRFAQYF; CDR3 DNA: TGTGCCAGCAGTAAGAGGTTTGCGCAGTACTTC